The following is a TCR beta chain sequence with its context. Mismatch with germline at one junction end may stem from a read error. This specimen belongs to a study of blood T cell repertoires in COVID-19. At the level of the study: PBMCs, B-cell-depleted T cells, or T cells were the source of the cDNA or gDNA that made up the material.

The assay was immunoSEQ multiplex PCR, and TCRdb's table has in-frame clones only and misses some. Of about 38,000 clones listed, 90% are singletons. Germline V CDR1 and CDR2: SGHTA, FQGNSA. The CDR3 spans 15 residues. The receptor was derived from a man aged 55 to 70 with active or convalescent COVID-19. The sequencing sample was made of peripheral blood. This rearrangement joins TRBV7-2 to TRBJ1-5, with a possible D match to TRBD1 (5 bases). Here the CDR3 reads CASSLAGRSNQPQHF. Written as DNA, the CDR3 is TGTGCCAGCAGCCTAGCAGGGAGGAGCAATCAGCCCCAGCATTTT.